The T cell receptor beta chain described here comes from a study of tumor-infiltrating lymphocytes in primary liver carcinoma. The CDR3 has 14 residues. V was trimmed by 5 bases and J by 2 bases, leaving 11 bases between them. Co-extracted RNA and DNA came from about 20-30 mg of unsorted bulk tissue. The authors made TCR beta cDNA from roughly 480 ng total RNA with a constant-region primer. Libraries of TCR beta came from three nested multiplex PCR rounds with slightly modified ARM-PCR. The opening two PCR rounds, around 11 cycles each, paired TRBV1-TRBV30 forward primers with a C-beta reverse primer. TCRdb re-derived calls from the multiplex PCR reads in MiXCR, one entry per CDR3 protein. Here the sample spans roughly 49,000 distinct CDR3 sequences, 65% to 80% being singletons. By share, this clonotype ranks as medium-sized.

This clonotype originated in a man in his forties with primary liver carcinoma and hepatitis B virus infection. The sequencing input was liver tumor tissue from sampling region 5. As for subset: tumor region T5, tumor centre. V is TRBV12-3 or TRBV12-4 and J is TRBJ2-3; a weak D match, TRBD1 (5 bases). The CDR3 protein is CASSQGLSTDTQYF. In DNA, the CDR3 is TGTGCCAGCAGTCAGGGTTTGTCCACAGATACGCAGTATTTT.